This T cell receptor beta chain was recorded in a study of cytomegalovirus exposure and HLA in healthy donors. Findings of the study overall: A few chains tied to CMV proved CMV antigen-specific in vitro. Later analysis suggested most CMV-associated TCR beta chains were HLA-restricted. TCR beta V- and J-gene trimming, according to a later analysis, was linked to a missense DCLRE1C variant.

On this clone itself: The antigen is not known.

With 60 Vbeta and 13 Jbeta primers, the PCR was carried out. Repertoires were generated with immunoSEQ multiplex PCR, while TCRdb's copy carries only in-frame clones and drops some. The repertoire holds 99,000 or so clones, with roughly 80% as singletons. The CDR3 totals 16 residues. V lost 3 bases to trimming and J lost 0 bases, with 16 bases between them. The germline gives CDR1 SGHDT, CDR2 YYEEEE. The specimen sequenced was PBMCs. The clonotype was recovered from a man in his 60s in good health and CMV-seropositive. This chain links TRBV5-6 with TRBJ2-7; TRBD1 is a possible D gene (5 bases). CDR3 sequence reads: CASSSYGPGNSYEQYF. CDR3 DNA: TGTGCCAGCAGCTCCTATGGTCCAGGGAACTCCTACGAGCAGTACTTC.